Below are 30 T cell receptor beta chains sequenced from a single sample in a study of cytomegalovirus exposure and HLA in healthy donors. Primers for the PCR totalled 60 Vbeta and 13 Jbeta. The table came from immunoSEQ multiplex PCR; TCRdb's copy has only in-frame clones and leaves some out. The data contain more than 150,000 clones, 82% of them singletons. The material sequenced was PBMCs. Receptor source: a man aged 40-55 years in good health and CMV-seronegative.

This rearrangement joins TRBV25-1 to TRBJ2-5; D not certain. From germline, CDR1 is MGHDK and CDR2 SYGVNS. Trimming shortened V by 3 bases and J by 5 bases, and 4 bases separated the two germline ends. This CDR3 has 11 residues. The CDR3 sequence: CASSESETQYF. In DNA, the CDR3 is TGTGCCAGCAGTGAGTCGGAGACCCAGTACTTC.

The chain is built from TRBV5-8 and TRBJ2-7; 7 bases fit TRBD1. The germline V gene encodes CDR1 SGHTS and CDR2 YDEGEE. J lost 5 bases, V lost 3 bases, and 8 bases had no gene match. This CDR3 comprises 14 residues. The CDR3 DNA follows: TGTGCCAGCAGCTATGGACAGGCAAGGGACGAGCAGTACTTC. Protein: CASSYGQARDEQYF.

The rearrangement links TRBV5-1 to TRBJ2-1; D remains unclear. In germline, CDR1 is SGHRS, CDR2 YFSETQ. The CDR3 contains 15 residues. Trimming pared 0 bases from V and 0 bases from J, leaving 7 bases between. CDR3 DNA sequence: TGCGCCAGCAGCTTGGCGGCGGTCTCCTACAATGAGCAGTTCTTC. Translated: CASSLAAVSYNEQFF. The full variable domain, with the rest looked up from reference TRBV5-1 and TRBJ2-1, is KAGVTQTPRYLIKTRGQQVTLSCSPISGHRSVSWYQQTPGQGLQFLFEYFSETQRNKGNFPGRFSGRQFSNSRSEMNVSTLELGDSALYLCASSLAAVSYNEQFFGPGTRLTVL.

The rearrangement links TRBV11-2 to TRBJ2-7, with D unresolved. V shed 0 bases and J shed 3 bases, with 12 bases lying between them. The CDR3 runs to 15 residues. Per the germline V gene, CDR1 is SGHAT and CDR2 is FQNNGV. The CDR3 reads CASSLESRPIYEQYF. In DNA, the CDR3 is TGTGCCAGCAGCTTAGAGTCACGCCCTATCTACGAGCAGTACTTC.

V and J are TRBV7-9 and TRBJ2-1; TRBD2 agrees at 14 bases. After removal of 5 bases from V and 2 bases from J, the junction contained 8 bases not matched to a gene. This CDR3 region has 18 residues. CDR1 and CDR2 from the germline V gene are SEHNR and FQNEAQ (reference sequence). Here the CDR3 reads CASSPSPGLAGAYNEQFF. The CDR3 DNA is TGTGCCAGCAGCCCATCACCGGGACTAGCGGGAGCCTACAATGAGCAGTTCTTC.

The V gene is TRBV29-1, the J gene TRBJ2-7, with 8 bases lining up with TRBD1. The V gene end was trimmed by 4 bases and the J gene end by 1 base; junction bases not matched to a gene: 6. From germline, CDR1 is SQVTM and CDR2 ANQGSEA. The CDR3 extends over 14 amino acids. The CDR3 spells CSVVGQGSSYEQYF. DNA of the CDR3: TGCAGCGTTGTCGGACAGGGCTCATCCTACGAGCAGTACTTC.

The DNA for the CDR3 is TGTGCCAGCACACAGGGAGTCAACACTGAAGCTTTCTTT. It is translated as CASTQGVNTEAFF. The gene calls are TRBV6-5 and TRBJ1-1; possibly TRBD1 for D (6 bases). CDR1 and CDR2 from the germline V gene are MNHEY and SVGAGI. Deletions cut 7 bases from V and 2 bases from J, with 11 bases between. CDR3 size: 13 residues.

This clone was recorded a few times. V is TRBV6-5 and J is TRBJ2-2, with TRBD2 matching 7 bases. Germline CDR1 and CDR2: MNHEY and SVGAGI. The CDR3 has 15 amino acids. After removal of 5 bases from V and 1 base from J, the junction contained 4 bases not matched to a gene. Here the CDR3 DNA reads TGTGCCAGCAGTACAGGCGGGGGGAACACCGGGGAGCTGTTTTTT. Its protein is CASSTGGGNTGELFF.

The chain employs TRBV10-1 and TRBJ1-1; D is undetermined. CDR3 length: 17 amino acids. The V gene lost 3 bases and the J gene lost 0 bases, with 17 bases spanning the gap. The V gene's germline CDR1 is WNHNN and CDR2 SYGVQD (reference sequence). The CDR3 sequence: CASSERGLSFVNTEAFF. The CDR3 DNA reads TGCGCCAGCAGTGAACGAGGGCTCAGCTTCGTGAACACTGAAGCTTTCTTT.

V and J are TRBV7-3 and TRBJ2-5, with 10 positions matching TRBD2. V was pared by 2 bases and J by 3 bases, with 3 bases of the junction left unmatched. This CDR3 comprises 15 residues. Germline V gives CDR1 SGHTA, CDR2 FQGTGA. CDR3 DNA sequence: TGTGCCAGCAGCTTACAAGCGGGGGGGAAAGAGACCCAGTACTTC. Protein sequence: CASSLQAGGKETQYF.

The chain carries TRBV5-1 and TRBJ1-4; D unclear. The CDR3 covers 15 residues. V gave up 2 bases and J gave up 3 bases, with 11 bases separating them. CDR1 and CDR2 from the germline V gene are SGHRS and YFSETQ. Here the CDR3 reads CASSFYGAANEKLFF. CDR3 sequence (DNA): TGCGCCAGCAGCTTTTACGGTGCCGCTAATGAAAAACTGTTTTTT.

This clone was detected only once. The chain's CDR3 is CASARMGPNTEAFF. The DNA of the CDR3 is TGTGCCAGCGCCCGGATGGGCCCAAACACTGAAGCTTTCTTT. The genes are TRBV7-9 and TRBJ1-1; no definite D call. CDR1 is SEHNR and CDR2 is FQNEAQ in the germline V gene (reference sequence). CDR3 size: 14 residues. Trimming took off 8 bases at V and 2 bases at J, with 15 bases between the two ends. Supplemented by reference TRBV7-9 and TRBJ1-1, the full variable domain reads DTGVSQNPRHKITKRGQNVTFRCDPISEHNRLYWYRQTLGQGPEFLTYFQNEAQLEKSRLLSDRFSAERPKGSFSTLEIQRTEQGDSAMYLCASARMGPNTEAFFGQGTRLTVV.

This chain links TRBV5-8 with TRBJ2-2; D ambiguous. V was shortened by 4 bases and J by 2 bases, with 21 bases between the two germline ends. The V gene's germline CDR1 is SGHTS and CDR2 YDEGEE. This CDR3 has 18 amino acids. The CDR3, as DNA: TGTGCCAGCAGCCCCCAAACTTTCGGCCTAGTTAACACCGGGGAGCTGTTTTTT. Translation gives CASSPQTFGLVNTGELFF.

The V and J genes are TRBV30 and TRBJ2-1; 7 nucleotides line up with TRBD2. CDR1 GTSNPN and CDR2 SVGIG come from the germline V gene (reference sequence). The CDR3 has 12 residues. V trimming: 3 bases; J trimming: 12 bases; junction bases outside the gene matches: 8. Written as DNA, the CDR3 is TGTGCCTGGAGGGGGTCGGGGGGAGGGCAGTTCTTC. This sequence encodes CAWRGSGGGQFF.

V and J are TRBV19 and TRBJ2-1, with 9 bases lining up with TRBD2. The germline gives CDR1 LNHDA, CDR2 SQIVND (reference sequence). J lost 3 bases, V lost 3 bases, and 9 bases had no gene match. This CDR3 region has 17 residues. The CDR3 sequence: CASSMGGGAFIYNEQFF. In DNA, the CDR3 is TGTGCCAGTAGTATGGGCGGGGGGGCCTTTATCTACAATGAGCAGTTCTTC.

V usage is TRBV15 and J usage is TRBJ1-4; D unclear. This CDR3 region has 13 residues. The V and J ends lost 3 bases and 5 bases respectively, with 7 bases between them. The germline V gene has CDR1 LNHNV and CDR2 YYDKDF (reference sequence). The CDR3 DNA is TGTGCCACCAGCAGGGGCGAAAATGAAAAACTGTTTTTT. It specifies CATSRGENEKLFF.

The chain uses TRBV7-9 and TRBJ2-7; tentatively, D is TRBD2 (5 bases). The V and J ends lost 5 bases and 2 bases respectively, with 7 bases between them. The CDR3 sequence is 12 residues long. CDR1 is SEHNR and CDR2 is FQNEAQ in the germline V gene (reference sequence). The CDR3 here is CASSAGTYEQYF. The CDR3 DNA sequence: TGTGCCAGCAGCGCCGGGACCTACGAGCAGTACTTC.

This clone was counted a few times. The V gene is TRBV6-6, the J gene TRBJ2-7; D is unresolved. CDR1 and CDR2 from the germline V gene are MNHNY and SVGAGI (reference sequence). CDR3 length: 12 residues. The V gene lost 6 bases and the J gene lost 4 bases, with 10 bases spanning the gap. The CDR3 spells CASREQPYEQYF. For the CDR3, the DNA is TGTGCCAGCAGGGAGCAGCCTTACGAGCAGTACTTC.

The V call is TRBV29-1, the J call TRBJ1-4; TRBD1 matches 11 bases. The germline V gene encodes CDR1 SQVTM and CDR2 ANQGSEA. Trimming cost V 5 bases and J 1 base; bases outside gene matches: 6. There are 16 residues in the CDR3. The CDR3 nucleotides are TGCAGCGTTTACAAGGGGACAGGGGGAACTAATGAAAAACTGTTTTTT. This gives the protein CSVYKGTGGTNEKLFF.

The CDR3 bases are TGTGCCAGCAGCGTAGTCGGGGGGCTATACAATGAGCAGTTCTTC. It yields the protein CASSVVGGLYNEQFF. The chain links TRBV9 to TRBJ2-1; D possibly corresponds to TRBD2 (7 bases). Trimming stripped 0 bases from V and 4 bases from J, with 11 bases between. From germline, CDR1 is SGDLS and CDR2 YYNGEE. There are 15 residues in the CDR3.

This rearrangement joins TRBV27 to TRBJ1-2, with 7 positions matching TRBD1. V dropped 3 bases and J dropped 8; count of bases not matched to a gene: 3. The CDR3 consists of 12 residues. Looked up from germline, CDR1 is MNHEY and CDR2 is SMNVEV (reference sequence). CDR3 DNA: TGTGCCAGCAGTTTGAGGGGGCTAGGCTACACCTTC. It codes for CASSLRGLGYTF.

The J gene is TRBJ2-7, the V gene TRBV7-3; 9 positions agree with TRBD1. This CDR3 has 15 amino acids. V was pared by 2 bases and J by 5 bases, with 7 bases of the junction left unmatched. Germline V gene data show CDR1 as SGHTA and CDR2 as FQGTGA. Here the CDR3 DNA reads TGTGCCAGCAGCTTAGAGGGGACAGGGCCCCACGAGCAGTACTTC. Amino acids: CASSLEGTGPHEQYF.

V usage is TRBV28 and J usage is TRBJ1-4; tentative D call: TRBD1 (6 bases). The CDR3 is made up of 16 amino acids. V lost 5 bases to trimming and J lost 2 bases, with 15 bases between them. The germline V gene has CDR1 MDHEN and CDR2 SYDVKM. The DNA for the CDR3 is TGTGCCAGCAGTCCCCGAAGGGGGTGGACTAATGAAAAACTGTTTTTT. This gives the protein CASSPRRGWTNEKLFF.

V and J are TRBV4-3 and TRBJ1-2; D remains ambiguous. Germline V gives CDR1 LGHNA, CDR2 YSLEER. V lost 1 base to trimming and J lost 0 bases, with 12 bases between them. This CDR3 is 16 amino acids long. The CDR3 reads CASSQGESLANYGYTF. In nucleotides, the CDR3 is TGCGCCAGCAGCCAAGGGGAGTCCTTAGCTAACTATGGCTACACCTTC.

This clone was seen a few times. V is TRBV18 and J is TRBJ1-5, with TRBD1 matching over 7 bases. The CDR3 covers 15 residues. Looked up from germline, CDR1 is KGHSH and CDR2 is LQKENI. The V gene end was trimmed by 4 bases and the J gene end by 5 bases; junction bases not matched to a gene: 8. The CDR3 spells CASSQRDSYYQPQHF. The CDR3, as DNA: TGTGCCAGCTCACAACGGGACAGCTACTATCAGCCCCAGCATTTT.

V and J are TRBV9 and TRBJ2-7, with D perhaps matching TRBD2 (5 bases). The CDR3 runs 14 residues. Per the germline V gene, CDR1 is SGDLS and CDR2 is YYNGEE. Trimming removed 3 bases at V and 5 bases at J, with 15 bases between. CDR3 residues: CASSGSRAGDEQYF. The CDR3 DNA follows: TGTGCCAGCAGCGGCTCGCGGGCCGGGGACGAGCAGTACTTC.

The CDR3 DNA reads TGTGCCAGCCGAGGGGGGGGCGGAGGTAATGAAAAACTGTTTTTT. Translating it yields CASRGGGGGNEKLFF. This chain connects TRBV2 to TRBJ1-4; possibly TRBD1 for D (6 bases). V lost 8 bases to trimming and J lost 4 bases, with 17 bases between them. Germline CDR1 is SNHLY and CDR2 is FYNNEI. The CDR3 sequence is 15 residues long.

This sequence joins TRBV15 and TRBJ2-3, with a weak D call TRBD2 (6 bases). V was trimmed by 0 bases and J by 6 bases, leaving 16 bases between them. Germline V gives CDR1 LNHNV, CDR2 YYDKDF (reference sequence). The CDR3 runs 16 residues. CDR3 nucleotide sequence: TGTGCCACCAGCAGAGAGTATGGCGGGGTGTTGGATACGCAGTATTTT. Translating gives CATSREYGGVLDTQYF. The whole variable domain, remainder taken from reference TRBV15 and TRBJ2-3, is DAMVIQNPRYQVTQFGKPVTLSCSQTLNHNVMYWYQQKSSQAPKLLFHYYDKDFNNEADTPDNFQSRRPNTSFCFLDIRSPGLGDTAMYLCATSREYGGVLDTQYFGPGTRLTVL.

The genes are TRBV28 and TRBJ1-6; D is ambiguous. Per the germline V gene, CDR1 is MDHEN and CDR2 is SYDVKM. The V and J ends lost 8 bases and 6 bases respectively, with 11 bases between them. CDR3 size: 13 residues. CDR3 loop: CASEQQLNSPLHF. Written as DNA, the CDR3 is TGTGCCAGCGAACAACAGCTTAATTCACCCCTCCACTTT.

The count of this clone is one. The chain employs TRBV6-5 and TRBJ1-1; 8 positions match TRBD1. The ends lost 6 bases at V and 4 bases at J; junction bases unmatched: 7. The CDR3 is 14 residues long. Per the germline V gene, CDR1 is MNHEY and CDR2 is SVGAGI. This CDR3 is CASRRTGRVTEAFF. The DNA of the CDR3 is TGTGCCAGCAGGCGGACAGGGAGGGTCACTGAAGCTTTCTTT.